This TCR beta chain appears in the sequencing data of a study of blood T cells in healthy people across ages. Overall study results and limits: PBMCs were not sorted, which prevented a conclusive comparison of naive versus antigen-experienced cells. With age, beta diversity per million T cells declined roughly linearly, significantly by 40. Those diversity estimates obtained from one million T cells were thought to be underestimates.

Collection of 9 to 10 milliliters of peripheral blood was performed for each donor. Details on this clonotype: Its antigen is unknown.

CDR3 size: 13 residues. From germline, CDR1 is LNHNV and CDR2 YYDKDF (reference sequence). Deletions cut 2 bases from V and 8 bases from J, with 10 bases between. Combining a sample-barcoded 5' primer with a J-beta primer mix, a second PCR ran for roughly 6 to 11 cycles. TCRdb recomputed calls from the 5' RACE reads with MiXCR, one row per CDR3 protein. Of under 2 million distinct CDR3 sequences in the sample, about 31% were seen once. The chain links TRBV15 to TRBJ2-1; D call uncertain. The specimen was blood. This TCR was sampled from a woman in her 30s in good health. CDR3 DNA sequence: TGTGCCACCAGCAGATCGCGCTTTGATGAGCAGTTCTTC. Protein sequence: CATSRSRFDEQFF. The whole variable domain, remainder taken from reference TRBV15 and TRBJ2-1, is DAMVIQNPRYQVTQFGKPVTLSCSQTLNHNVMYWYQQKSSQAPKLLFHYYDKDFNNEADTPDNFQSRRPNTSFCFLDIRSPGLGDTAMYLCATSRSRFDEQFFGPGTRLTVL.